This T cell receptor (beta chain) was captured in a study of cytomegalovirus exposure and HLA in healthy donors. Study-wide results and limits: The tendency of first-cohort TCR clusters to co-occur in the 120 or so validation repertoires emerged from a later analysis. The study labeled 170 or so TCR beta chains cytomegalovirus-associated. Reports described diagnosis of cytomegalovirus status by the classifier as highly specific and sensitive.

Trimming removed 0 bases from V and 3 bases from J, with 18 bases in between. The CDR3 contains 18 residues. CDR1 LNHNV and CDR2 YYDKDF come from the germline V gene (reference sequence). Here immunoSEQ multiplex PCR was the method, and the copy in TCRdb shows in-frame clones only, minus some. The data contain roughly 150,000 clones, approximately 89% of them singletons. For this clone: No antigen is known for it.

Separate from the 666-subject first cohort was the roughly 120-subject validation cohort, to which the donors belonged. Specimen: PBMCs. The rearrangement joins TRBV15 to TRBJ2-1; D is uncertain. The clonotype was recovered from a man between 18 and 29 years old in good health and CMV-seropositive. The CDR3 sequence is CATSRDLGSSWIYNEQFF. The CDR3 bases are TGTGCCACCAGCAGAGATCTAGGTAGCTCCTGGATCTACAATGAGCAGTTCTTC.